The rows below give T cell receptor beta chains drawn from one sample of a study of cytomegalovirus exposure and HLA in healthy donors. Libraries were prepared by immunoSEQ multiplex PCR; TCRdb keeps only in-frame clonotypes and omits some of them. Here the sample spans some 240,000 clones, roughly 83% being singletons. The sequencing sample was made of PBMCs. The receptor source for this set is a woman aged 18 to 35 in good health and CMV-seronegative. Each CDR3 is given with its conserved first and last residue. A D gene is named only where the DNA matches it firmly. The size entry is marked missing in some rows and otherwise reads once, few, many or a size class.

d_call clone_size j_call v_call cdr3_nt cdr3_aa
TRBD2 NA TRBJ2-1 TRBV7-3 TGTGCCAGCAGCCCTGGAGCGGGAGAGCAGTTCTTC CASSPGAGEQFF
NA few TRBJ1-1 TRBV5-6 TGTGCCAGCAGCTTGGGTACTGAAGCTTTCTTT CASSLGTEAFF
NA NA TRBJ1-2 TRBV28 TGTGCCAGCAGTCTGGCTACCGGGACGGTCTATGGCTACACCTTC CASSLATGTVYGYTF
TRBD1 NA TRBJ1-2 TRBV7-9 TGTGCCAGCAGCTCAACAGGGGATTATGGCTACACCTTC CASSSTGDYGYTF
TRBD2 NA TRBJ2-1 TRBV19 TGTGCCAGTAGTATGTTCGCTAGCGGAAGCTCCTACAATGAGCAGTTCTTC CASSMFASGSSYNEQFF
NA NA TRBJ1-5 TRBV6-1 TGTGCCAGCAGTGACCTTACAGGTACCAATCAGCCCCAGCATTTT CASSDLTGTNQPQHF
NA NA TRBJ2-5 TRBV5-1 TGCGCCAGCAGCTTGGATTTTAGTACAGGGAAAGAGACCCAGTACTTC CASSLDFSTGKETQYF
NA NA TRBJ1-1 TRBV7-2 TGTGCCAGCAGCTCCGTGGTAAGGAACACTGAAGCTTTCTTT CASSSVVRNTEAFF
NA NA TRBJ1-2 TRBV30 TGTGCCTGGAGGGCTGGGGGAGCTTGGGGCTACACCTTC CAWRAGGAWGYTF
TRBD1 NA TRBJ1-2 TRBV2 TGTGCCAGCAACGGCCGGGACAGGAGTAACTATGGCTACACCTTC CASNGRDRSNYGYTF
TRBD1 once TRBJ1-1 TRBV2 TGTGCCAGCAGTGGGGGACAGGGGGGGATGAACACTGAAGCTTTCTTT CASSGGQGGMNTEAFF
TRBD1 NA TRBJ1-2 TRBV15 TGTGCCACCAGCAACCTACTAGACAGGGGAGATGGCTACACCTTC CATSNLLDRGDGYTF
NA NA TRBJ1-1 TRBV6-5 TGTGCCAGCAGTCGACAGCAGAACACTGAAGCTTTCTTT CASSRQQNTEAFF
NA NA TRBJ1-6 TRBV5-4 TGTGCCAGCAGCCAAAACCCGAGGGGCTTGAATTCACCCCTCCACTTT CASSQNPRGLNSPLHF
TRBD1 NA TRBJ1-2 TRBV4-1 TGCGCCAGCAGCCAACAAATTACATCCAGGGGGCAGGATGGCTACACCTTC CASSQQITSRGQDGYTF
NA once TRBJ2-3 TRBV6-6 TGTGCCAGCAGTTCTCCCACTAGCACAGATACGCAGTATTTT CASSSPTSTDTQYF
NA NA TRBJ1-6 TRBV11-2 TGTGCCAGCAGCCGCCCCACAGACAATTCACCCCTCCACTTT CASSRPTDNSPLHF
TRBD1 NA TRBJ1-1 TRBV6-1 TGTGCCAGCAGTGAAGTAGCAGGGGGTAACACTGAAGCTTTCTTT CASSEVAGGNTEAFF
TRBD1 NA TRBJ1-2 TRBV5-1 TGCGCCAGCAGCCGGGAAACGGGACAGCTATTATTCGAGTATGGCTACACCTTC CASSRETGQLLFEYGYTF
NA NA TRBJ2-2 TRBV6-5 TGTGCCAGCAGTTTAGGGACGGTAAACACCGGGGAGCTGTTTTTT CASSLGTVNTGELFF
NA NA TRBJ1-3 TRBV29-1 TGCAGCGTTTCAAGGGACCTCGAAAGCACCATATATTTT CSVSRDLESTIYF
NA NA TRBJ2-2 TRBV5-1 TGCGCCAGCAGCTTGTTCCAGAACACCGGGGAGCTGTTTTTT CASSLFQNTGELFF
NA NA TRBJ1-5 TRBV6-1 TGTGCCAGCAGCCGGGACCGCAATCAGCCCCAGCATTTT CASSRDRNQPQHF
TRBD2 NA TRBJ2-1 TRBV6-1 TGTGCCAGCTTCCGGGGACTAGCGGACTACAATGAGCAGTTCTTC CASFRGLADYNEQFF
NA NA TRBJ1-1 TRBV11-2 TGTGCCAGCAGCCCGTGGGGTCCCGAAGCTTTCTTT CASSPWGPEAFF
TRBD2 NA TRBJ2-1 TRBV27 TGTGCCAGCAGTTTACTGGCGGGAGGGGGTAAGCAGTTCTTC CASSLLAGGGKQFF
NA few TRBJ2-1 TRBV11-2 TGTGCCAGCAGCCCCGCACTTGGGGGGTCCTACAATGAGCAGTTCTTC CASSPALGGSYNEQFF
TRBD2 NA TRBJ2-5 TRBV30 TGTGCCTGGAGTGTGACTAGCGGGGAGACCCAGTACTTC CAWSVTSGETQYF
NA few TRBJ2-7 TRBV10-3 TGTGCCATCAGTGAGGACAGACGTACCTACGAGCAGTACTTC CAISEDRRTYEQYF
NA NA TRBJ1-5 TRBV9 TGTGCCAGCAGCGCTGGGGATTGGGGTCAGCCCCAGCATTTT CASSAGDWGQPQHF
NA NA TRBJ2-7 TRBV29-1 TGCAGCGTTGAAGCGGCGCCCTACGAGCAGTACTTC CSVEAAPYEQYF